Here is one TCR beta chain with its context. After constant-region reverse-primer amplification, full-length variable regions underwent semi-nested PCR with Nested Universal Primer A. MiXCR, run by TCRdb on the 5' RACE reads, gives a single entry per CDR3 protein. Here the sample spans roughly 45,000 distinct CDR3 sequences, roughly 21% being singletons. The sorted Tregs were CD4+CD25+CD127-/low cells. The CDR3 runs 11 residues. Trimming stripped 1 base from V and 9 bases from J, with 4 bases between. The clonotype was recovered from a female donor with breast cancer. The genes are TRBV12-3 or TRBV12-4 and TRBJ2-1, with unresolved D. The sequenced material came from Tregs sorted from blood. The CDR3 DNA sequence: TGTGCCAGCAGTTTAGGGTCTGAGCAGTTCTTC. It is translated as CASSLGSEQFF.